Shown below are 17 T cell receptor beta chains from a single sample sequenced in a study of T cell responses to AZD1222 COVID-19 vaccine. Clones were read by immunoSEQ multiplex PCR, and TCRdb kept only the in-frame ones, dropping some. Of roughly 120,000 clones listed, roughly 80% are singletons. Source: peripheral blood, taken on day 0 of AZD1222 vaccination. The receptor set was obtained from an adult in good health.

This chain connects TRBV5-8 to TRBJ1-5, with unresolved D. CDR1 is SGHTS, CDR2 YDEGEE, per germline. Trimming took 1 base from V and 5 from J, leaving 4 bases between them. The CDR3 consists of 12 residues. CDR3 protein: CASSLRDQPQHF. CDR3 bases: TGTGCCAGCAGCTTGAGGGATCAGCCCCAGCATTTT.

The V gene is TRBV21-1, the J gene TRBJ2-7; TRBD2, the table's D call, was not compared with the DNA. TRBV21-1 is marked as a pseudogene. This CDR3 has 22 amino acids. The chain's CDR3 is CASSPRAVELLLAGGLSDEQYF. The CDR3 DNA follows: TGTGCCAGCAGCCCCAGGGCGGTCGAATTGTTACTAGCGGGAGGGTTGAGCGACGAGCAGTACTTC.

The V gene is TRBV4-2, the J gene TRBJ1-2; D unclear. Per the germline V gene, CDR1 is LGHNA and CDR2 is YNFKEQ. V was cut by 8 bases and J by 5 bases, with 12 bases left in between. The CDR3 extends over 12 amino acids. CDR3 DNA sequence: TGTGCCAGCGAGGGTCGGGGATATGGCTACACCTTC. Translated, it gives CASEGRGYGYTF.

The CDR3 sequence: CASSGSGANNEKLFF. The CDR3 coding sequence is TGTGCCAGCAGCGGATCCGGGGCAAATAATGAAAAACTGTTTTTT. The chain combines TRBV5-4 with TRBJ1-4; TRBD1 might be the D (5 bases). CDR3 length: 15 residues. CDR1 is SGHNT and CDR2 is YYREEE in the germline V gene (reference sequence). Trimming removed 4 bases from V and 4 bases from J, with 14 bases in between.

J is TRBJ2-2 and V is TRBV5-5; maybe TRBD2 (6 bases). CDR1 is SGHKS, CDR2 YYEKEE, per germline (reference sequence). Trimming took 4 bases from V and 5 from J, leaving 18 bases between them. This CDR3 region has 16 residues. As DNA, the CDR3 is TGTGCCAGCAGCGTAGAGCCGGGACTGGGAACCGGGGAGCTGTTTTTT. Translating gives CASSVEPGLGTGELFF.

The J gene is TRBJ2-2, the V gene TRBV5-5, with D perhaps TRBD2 (6 bases). With 0 bases removed from V and 5 bases from J, the gap between germline ends came to 14 bases. The length of the CDR3 is 16 residues. Germline CDR1 is SGHKS and CDR2 is YYEKEE (reference sequence). The CDR3 reads CASSLGSSARTGELFF. CDR3 DNA: TGTGCCAGCAGCTTGGGTTCTAGCGCTCGTACCGGGGAGCTGTTTTTT.

The gene calls are TRBV6-4 and TRBJ1-5, with D hard to call. Trimming took 2 bases from V and 4 from J, leaving 12 bases between them. CDR3 size: 15 residues. Per the germline V gene, CDR1 is MRHNA and CDR2 is SNTAGT. The CDR3 DNA follows: TGTGCCAGCAGTGACGGTCGCCTGATAAATCAGCCCCAGCATTTT. Its protein is CASSDGRLINQPQHF.

The chain recombines TRBV24-1 with TRBJ2-5; TRBD1 is a possible D gene (5 bases). Per the germline V gene, CDR1 is KGHDR and CDR2 is SFDVKD. The CDR3 is made up of 15 amino acids. Trimming cost V 0 bases and J 4 bases, with 11 bases left between them. Written as DNA, the CDR3 is TGTGCCACCAGTGATTTGCAGGCAGGGTCAGAGACCCAGTACTTC. Translating gives CATSDLQAGSETQYF.

The V and J genes are TRBV5-1 and TRBJ1-4, with 7 bases aligning to TRBD1. J was trimmed by 0 bases and V by 7 bases; bases with no gene match: 3. Per the germline V gene, CDR1 is SGHRS and CDR2 is YFSETQ. The CDR3 spans 14 residues. The CDR3 reads CASRDSATNEKLFF. CDR3 bases: TGCGCCAGCCGGGACAGTGCAACTAATGAAAAACTGTTTTTT.

The table lists this clone with many counts. The chain has TRBV6-4 and TRBJ1-1; the D gene is possibly TRBD1 (5 bases). Germline V CDR1 and CDR2: MRHNA, SNTAGT. The V and J ends lost 0 bases and 2 bases respectively, with 7 bases between them. The length of the CDR3 is 14 residues. CDR3 in DNA: TGTGCCAGCAGTGACTCGGGGGAAAACACTGAAGCTTTCTTT. This gives the protein CASSDSGENTEAFF.

The chain joins TRBV6-5 to TRBJ2-2; 8 nucleotides match TRBD1. V shed 2 bases and J 5 bases; nucleotides not matched to a gene: 4. The CDR3 runs 15 residues. The germline gives CDR1 MNHEY, CDR2 SVGAGI. The chain's CDR3 is CASSYGRGHTGELFF. CDR3 nucleotide sequence: TGTGCCAGCAGTTACGGCAGGGGGCATACCGGGGAGCTGTTTTTT.

The genes are TRBV28 and TRBJ2-2; D not certain. This CDR3 has 16 amino acids. Trimming took off 2 bases at V and 2 bases at J, with 12 bases between the two ends. CDR1 MDHEN and CDR2 SYDVKM come from the germline V gene. The CDR3 spells CASSLIWVDNTGELFF. CDR3 DNA: TGTGCCAGCAGTTTAATCTGGGTGGACAACACCGGGGAGCTGTTTTTT.

The rearrangement links TRBV28 to TRBJ1-4; D is unresolved. CDR3 length equals 13 residues. The germline CDR1 and CDR2 sequences are MDHEN and SYDVKM. V was shortened by 2 bases and J by 7 bases, with 8 bases between the two germline ends. CDR3 sequence reads: CASSLGRIEKLFF. The CDR3 DNA sequence: TGTGCCAGCAGTTTAGGACGTATTGAAAAACTGTTTTTT. Looking up the rest from reference TRBV28 and TRBJ1-4 gives the full variable domain: DVKVTQSSRYLVKRTGEKVFLECVQDMDHENMFWYRQDPGLGLRLIYFSYDVKMKEKGDIPEGYSVSREKKERFSLILESASTNQTSMYLCASSLGRIEKLFFGSGTQLSVL.

This clone was seen at least ten times. The rearrangement uses TRBV7-2 and TRBJ2-7, with D maybe TRBD2 (5 bases). Trimming stripped 3 bases from V and 3 bases from J, with 9 bases between. CDR3 length: 13 amino acids. Germline CDR1 reads SGHTA; CDR2 reads FQGNSA. For the CDR3, the DNA is TGTGCCAGCAGCTTGACTATGATCTACGAGCAGTACTTC. Its translation: CASSLTMIYEQYF.

For this clone: Other nucleotide sequences in the sample specify the same CDR3. This chain connects TRBV7-2 to TRBJ1-5; D remains ambiguous. Germline loops: CDR1 SGHTA, CDR2 FQGNSA. The CDR3 totals 13 residues. The V gene lost 1 base and the J gene lost 4 bases, with 5 bases spanning the gap. As DNA, the CDR3 is TGTGCCAGCAGCTTAGGGACGAATCAGCCCCAGCATTTT. Residues: CASSLGTNQPQHF.

V usage is TRBV4-2 and J usage is TRBJ1-4, with D maybe TRBD1 (5 bases). Trimming cost V 6 bases and J 8 bases, with 16 bases left between them. The CDR3 extends over 14 amino acids. Per the germline V gene, CDR1 is LGHNA and CDR2 is YNFKEQ. The CDR3 sequence is CASRPEGGGEKLFF. In DNA form, the CDR3 reads TGTGCCAGCAGACCTGAGGGCGGGGGGGAAAAACTGTTTTTT.

The chain employs TRBV5-5 and TRBJ1-6; D gene uncertain. The CDR3 consists of 13 residues. The germline V gene encodes CDR1 SGHKS and CDR2 YYEKEE (reference sequence). Trimming removed 1 base at V and 10 bases at J, with 9 bases between. The CDR3 region has the DNA TGTGCCAGCAGCTTGAGGCCACTCTCACCCCTCCACTTT. Its translation is CASSLRPLSPLHF.